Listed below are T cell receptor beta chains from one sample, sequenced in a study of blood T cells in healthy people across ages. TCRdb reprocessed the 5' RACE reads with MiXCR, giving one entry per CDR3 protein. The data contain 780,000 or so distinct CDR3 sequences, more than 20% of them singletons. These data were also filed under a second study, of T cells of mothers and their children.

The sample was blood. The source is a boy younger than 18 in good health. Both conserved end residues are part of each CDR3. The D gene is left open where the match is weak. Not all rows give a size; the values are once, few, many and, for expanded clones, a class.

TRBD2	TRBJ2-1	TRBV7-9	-	TGTGCCAGCAGCTTAGTATGGGAGGGGCGAACCGCCTACAATGAGCAGTTCTTC	CASSLVWEGRTAYNEQFF
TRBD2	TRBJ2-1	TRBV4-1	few	TGCGCCAGCAGCCAAGATAGGCTAGCGGGGATTAACAATGAGCAGTTCTTC	CASSQDRLAGINNEQFF
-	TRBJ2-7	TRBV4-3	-	TGCGCCAGCAGCCCCTCCCCGGGTGTCGAGCAGTACTTC	CASSPSPGVEQYF
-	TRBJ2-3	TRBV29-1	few	TGCAGCGTTGAGGCACCAGATACGCAGTATTTT	CSVEAPDTQYF
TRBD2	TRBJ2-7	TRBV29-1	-	TGCAGCGTCGGGGGGACCGGGTTCTATGAGCAGTACTTC	CSVGGTGFYEQYF
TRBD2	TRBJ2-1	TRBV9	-	TGTGCCAGCAGCGTAGAGACCAGCGGGGGCTCCTACAATGAGCAGTTCTTC	CASSVETSGGSYNEQFF
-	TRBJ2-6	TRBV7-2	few	TGTGCCAGCAGCTTTAGGGCCAGCTCTGGGGCCAACGTCATGACTTTC	CASSFRASSGANVMTF
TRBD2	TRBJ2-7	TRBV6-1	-	TGTGCCAGCAAAACGGGAGGGAACTACGAGCAGTACTTC	CASKTGGNYEQYF
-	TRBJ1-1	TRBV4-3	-	TGCGCCAGCAGCCAAGACGTGGGGACACTGAACACTGAAGCTTTCTTT	CASSQDVGTLNTEAFF
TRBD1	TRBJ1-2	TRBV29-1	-	TGCAGCGTTGAGTTACAGGGGATTAACTATGGCTACACCTTC	CSVELQGINYGYTF
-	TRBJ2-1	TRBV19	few	TGTGCCAGTAGTGCTGGCAGGGGTCTTGAGCAGTTCTTC	CASSAGRGLEQFF
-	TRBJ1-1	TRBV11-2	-	TGTGCCAGCAGCTCGTCGGGGTTCGTAGCTTTCTTT	CASSSSGFVAFF
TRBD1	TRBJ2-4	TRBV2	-	TGTGCCAGCAGAGAACAGGGGGTGGTCAAAAACATTCAGTACTTC	CASREQGVVKNIQYF
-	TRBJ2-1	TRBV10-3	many	TGTGCCATCAGTGTTCGTAGCGATGAGCAGTTCTTC	CAISVRSDEQFF
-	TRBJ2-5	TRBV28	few	TGTGCCAGCAGTTTACTCGGGAGTGTAGATGAGACCCAGTACTTC	CASSLLGSVDETQYF
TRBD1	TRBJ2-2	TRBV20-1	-	TGCAGTGCTACACTCAGGGGGCCGGACACCGGGGAGCTGTTTTTT	CSATLRGPDTGELFF
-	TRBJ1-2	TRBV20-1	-	TGCAGTGCTAGAGATTCGACAGACTACTATGGCTACACCTTC	CSARDSTDYYGYTF
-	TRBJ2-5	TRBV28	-	TGTGCCAGCAATCTCTCGGGGGTACAAGAGACCCAGTACTTC	CASNLSGVQETQYF
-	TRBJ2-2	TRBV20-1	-	TGCAGTGCTAGAGATCAGGGCGCCACCGGGGAGCTGTTTTTT	CSARDQGATGELFF
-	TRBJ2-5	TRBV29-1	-	TGCCGCGTTGAAACGGAGACCCAGTACTTC	CRVETETQYF
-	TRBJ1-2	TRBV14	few	TGTGCCCGCAGCCAAGTCGGTGGGCAGGGGCTTTCCGGCTACACCTTC	CARSQVGGQGLSGYTF
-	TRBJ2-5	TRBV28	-	TGTGCCAGCAGGCCTGGGACCTCTATAGACCCGACCCAGTACTTC	CASRPGTSIDPTQYF
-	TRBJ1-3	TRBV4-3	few	TGCGCCAGCAGCCAAGATCGACAGGCGGCAGGAAACACCATATATTTT	CASSQDRQAAGNTIYF
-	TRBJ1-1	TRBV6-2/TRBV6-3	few	TGTGCCAGCAGTTACGTACTAGAAGCTTTCTTT	CASSYVLEAFF
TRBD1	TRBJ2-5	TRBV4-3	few	TGCGCCAGCAGCCAAGATTACCCCGGGACAGGGCGGAGGCAAGAGACCCAGTACTTC	CASSQDYPGTGRRQETQYF
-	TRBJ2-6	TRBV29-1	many	TGCAGCGTTGGTCCAGGGGCTGGGGCCAACGTCCTGACTTTC	CSVGPGAGANVLTF
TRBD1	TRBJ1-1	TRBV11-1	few	TGTGCCAGCAGCTTACAGAGGGGGCTGGACACTGAAGCTTTCTTT	CASSLQRGLDTEAFF
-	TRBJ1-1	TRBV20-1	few	TGCAGTGCTCGAAGAGATTGGGAATTGAACACTGAAGCTTTCTTT	CSARRDWELNTEAFF
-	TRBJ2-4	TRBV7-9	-	TGTGCCAGCTCGCGGGTTACCAAAAACATTCAGTACTTC	CASSRVTKNIQYF
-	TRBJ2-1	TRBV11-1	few	TGTGCCAGCAGCCCTGAAAATAATTACGGGAGTTACAATGAGCAGTTCTTC	CASSPENNYGSYNEQFF
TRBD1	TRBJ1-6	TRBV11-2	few	TGTGCCAGCAGCCGGGACAGGAGGAATTCACCCCTCCACTTT	CASSRDRRNSPLHF
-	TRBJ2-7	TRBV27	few	TGTGCCAGCAGTTTACTGGATCCAGGGGTAGGCGAGCAGTACTTC	CASSLLDPGVGEQYF
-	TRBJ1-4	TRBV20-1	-	TGCAGTGCTAGGGATCGAGTAGAAAAACTGTTTTTT	CSARDRVEKLFF
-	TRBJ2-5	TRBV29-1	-	TGCAGCGTTGGCTTGGAGACCCAGTACTTC	CSVGLETQYF
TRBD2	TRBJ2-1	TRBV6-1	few	TGTGCCAGCAGCCGGGGGACTAGCGGTTGGAATGAGCAGTTCTTC	CASSRGTSGWNEQFF
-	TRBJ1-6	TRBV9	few	TGTGCCAGCAGCCCCGGCCTGCATAATTCACCCCTCCACTTT	CASSPGLHNSPLHF